Below, one T cell receptor (beta chain) is given with its context. This sample is drawn from a study of blood T cell repertoires in COVID-19. In the study overall: The United States, Italy and Spain supplied acute and convalescent COVID-19 samples. T cells, B-cell-depleted T cells, or PBMCs supplied cDNA or gDNA.

Original processing notes: Estimation of nucleated cell counts relied on the amplification of reference gene primers. Some clones are missing from TCRdb's copy, which holds only in-frame ones; the method was immunoSEQ multiplex PCR. The V and J calls and clone size were taken over from that table, and D and trimming were inferred from the DNA. The table lists some 130,000 clones, around 88% of them singletons. V lost 0 bases to trimming and J lost 4 bases, with 9 bases between them. This CDR3 region has 14 residues. CDR1 and CDR2 from the germline V gene are LNHDA and SQIVND (reference sequence). Sequencing was carried out using peripheral blood. The source of this sequence is a man aged 50-60 years with acute or convalescent COVID-19. The genes are TRBV19 and TRBJ1-2, with D hard to call. The CDR3 sequence: CASSIEGRSYGYTF. The CDR3 bases are TGTGCCAGTAGTATAGAGGGTAGGAGCTATGGCTACACCTTC.